Sequencing of this TCR beta chain was carried out in a study of blood T cells in healthy people across ages (dated by TCRdb to between 2014 and 2017). As for the study more broadly: In model experiments, template switching captured roughly one uniquely barcoded TCR beta cDNA molecule for every two T cells. To track age-related changes in TCR beta repertoire diversity, the study relied on deep sequencing normalized with unique cDNA molecular identifiers. The donors were divided into four age groups: young (average around 15 years), middle-aged (about 41), aged (approximately 64) and long-lived (roughly 82). To avoid experimental bias, donors of different ages were distributed randomly across sequencing lanes. Two additional independent replicas of 1 million unique cDNA reads from the same blood draw were analyzed for two donors (one aged 18 to 29 and one aged 80 or older).

Library construction relied on 5' RACE. The instrument given in TCRdb is Illumina HiSeq 2500. The second PCR ran for roughly 6 to 11 cycles and used a J-beta primer mix along with a sample-barcoded 5' primer. A unique molecular identifier was introduced onto each TCR beta cDNA molecule by a template-switch 5' adaptor carrying 12 random nucleotides. Each sample yielded at least 2.5 million CDR3-containing paired-end reads. First-strand cDNA was synthesized from all RNA with the Mint cDNA synthesis kit, primed by a TRBC-specific oligonucleotide. Following uracil-DNA glycosylase treatment, all cDNA underwent a first 18-cycle PCR with the universal primers M1SS and BC2_uni_R. For the original study's pipeline: For normalization, 1 million high-quality reads, each with a distinct molecular identifier, were randomly selected from each sample. Instead of being binned into consensus sequences, reads that shared molecular identifiers were thrown out. MiTCR, with a Q25 quality threshold and the strictest error-elimination algorithm, was used for CDR3 identification, clonotype clustering and error correction. A nonparametric unseen species model using Euler transformation provided a lower-bound estimate of total TCR beta diversity. TCRdb applied fastp at Q25 and MiXCR to the public reads, then kept only in-frame beta chains. Merged by CDR3 protein, the rows form single entries marked with the most common genes and DNA. TCRdb assigned the V and J calls; the authors' analysis was not used. The sample table holds about 720,000 distinct CDR3 sequences, of which 22% were seen once. In total, the top ten clones hold 20% to 25% of the sample.

The paper as a whole reports these results and caveats: Observed TCR beta diversity correlated strongly with the percentage of naive T cells measured by flow cytometry. Conclusive comparison of naive and antigen-experienced compartments was prevented by the profiling of bulk unsorted PBMCs. Compared with the aged group, more naive CD4+ T cells, fewer expanded clones and increased TCR diversity were shown by the long-lived group, suggesting age selection. Estimates of total diversity based on one million sequenced T cells were considered lower bounds and underestimates. Donor CMV infection status was unknown, potentially confounding age-related changes in expanded clonotypes. As age increased, observed TCR beta diversity per million T cells dropped in a roughly linear way, and a significant reduction was already evident by age 40.

The roughly 39 donors, aged roughly 6 to 90 years, were systemically healthy Caucasian individuals from Russia. Each donor gave 8 to 10 milliliters of peripheral blood, drawn into EDTA-treated Vacutainer tubes. Ficoll-Paque density-gradient centrifugation was used to isolate PBMCs, with at least 7 million obtained per sample. Total RNA was extracted from PBMCs with Trizol reagent, with at least 5 micrograms obtained per sample. The percentages of naive CD45RAhigh/CD27high T cells were determined by flow cytometry on a PBMC aliquot from every donor. V trim: 4 bases; J trim: 0 bases; unmatched bases: 9. From the germline V gene, CDR1 is SGHRS and CDR2 is YFSETQ. The CDR3, from cysteine to phenylalanine, totals 17 residues. Left in the record is the CDR3 DNA by itself, 51 bases read in frame from the first base. For this clonotype: No antigen is known for it. No much larger clone is present one base from it, and per-base qualities are unavailable.

The V gene is TRBV5-1 and the J gene is TRBJ1-4, and TRBD1 aligns with 7 junction nucleotides. The sequencing sample was made of blood. The origin of this receptor is a man between 65 and 79 years old in good health. This receptor has the CDR3 CASSPGTAFATNEKLFF. The nucleotide sequence reads TGCGCCAGCAGCCCCGGGACAGCCTTTGCAACTAATGAAAAACTGTTTTTT.